This TCR beta chain appears in the sequencing data of a study of blood T cell repertoires in COVID-19. Trimming left V 0 bases short and J 1 base short, with 10 bases between. From germline, CDR1 is SGHRS and CDR2 YFSETQ. The CDR3 contains 15 residues. This clone appeared a few times. Generated by immunoSEQ multiplex PCR, the TCRdb table keeps only in-frame clones and is missing some. The table has 90,000 to 110,000 clones, over 75% seen once. The V and J genes are TRBV5-1 and TRBJ1-2; no definite D call. The clonotype was recovered from a woman in her forties or fifties with acute or convalescent COVID-19. The sequenced material came from peripheral blood. CDR3 protein: CASSLGRDINYGYTF. DNA for the CDR3: TGCGCCAGCAGCTTGGGGCGGGATATTAACTATGGCTACACCTTC.